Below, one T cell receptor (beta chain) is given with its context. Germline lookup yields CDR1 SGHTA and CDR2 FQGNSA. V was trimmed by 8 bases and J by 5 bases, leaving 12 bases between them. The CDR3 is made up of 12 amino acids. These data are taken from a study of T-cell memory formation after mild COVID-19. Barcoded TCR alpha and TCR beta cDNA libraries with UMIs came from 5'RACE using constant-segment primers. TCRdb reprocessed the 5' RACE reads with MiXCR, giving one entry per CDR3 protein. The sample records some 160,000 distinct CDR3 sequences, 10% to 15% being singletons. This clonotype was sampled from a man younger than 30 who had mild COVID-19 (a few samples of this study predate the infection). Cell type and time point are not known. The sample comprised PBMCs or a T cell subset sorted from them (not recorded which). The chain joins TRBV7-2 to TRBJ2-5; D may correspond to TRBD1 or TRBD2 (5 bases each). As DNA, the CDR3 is TGTGCCAGCCGGGACCTCAGGGAGACCCAGTACTTC. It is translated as CASRDLRETQYF.